This TCR beta chain was identified during a study of human CD4 T cells and Enterobacteriaceae. The memory gate held CD4+ cells that were not CD45RA+CCR7+CD95- naive cells, over 98% pure. CD8+, CD14+, CD16+, CD56+, CD19+ and CD25-bright cells were excluded before sorting. Profiled with immunoSEQ multiplex PCR; TCRdb holds only in-frame clones, not every one. This table has tens of thousands of clones, 70% to 85% appearing once. The V segment lost 6 bases and the J segment 6 bases; nucleotides outside the gene matches: 6. This CDR3 spans 12 amino acids. CDR1 and CDR2 (germline): GTSNPN, SVGIG (reference sequence).

The chain employs TRBV30 and TRBJ2-5; the match to TRBD1 covers 8 bases. The source is a human donor in good health. The sample comprised memory CD4+ T cells from blood. The CDR3 DNA reads as TGTGCCTGTCAGGGGGCTGGGAAGACCCAGTACTTC. Encoded protein: CACQGAGKTQYF.